These T cell receptor beta chains were read from a single sample in a study of blood T cell repertoires in COVID-19. Sequencing used immunoSEQ multiplex PCR; TCRdb keeps in-frame clones, though not all of them. The data contain roughly 55,000 clones, approximately 89% of them singletons. The sequencing sample was made of peripheral blood. These receptors were collected from a man between 60 and 75 years old with active or convalescent COVID-19. Both conserved end residues are part of each CDR3. The D gene is left open where the match is weak. Clone size is not always given. Where it is, it says once, few, many or a class for expanded clones.

clone size | D gene | J gene | V gene | CDR3 DNA | CDR3 protein
- | - | TRBJ1-5 | TRBV5-5 | TGTGCCAGCAGCCAGCTGGACGGAGGGCCCCAGCATTTT | CASSQLDGGPQHF
once | - | TRBJ1-1 | TRBV30 | TGTGCCTGGAGCTTTGGCGGGCGGAAGAACACTGAAGCTTTCTTT | CAWSFGGRKNTEAFF
few | - | TRBJ1-1 | TRBV3-1/TRBV3-2 | TGTGCCAGCAGCGAGGCAGGGATACCGAACACTGAAGCTTTCTTT | CASSEAGIPNTEAFF
- | TRBD1 | TRBJ2-7 | TRBV12-5 | TGTGCTAGTGGTCTTGGACAGGGTGGACCCTACGAGCAGTACTTC | CASGLGQGGPYEQYF
- | TRBD1 | TRBJ1-2 | TRBV6-6 | TGTGCCAGCAGTTCCGGACAGGGGGTCGGCTACACCTTC | CASSSGQGVGYTF
- | - | TRBJ1-1 | TRBV7-3 | TGTGCCAGCAGCCTTACCGACAGTAACACTGAAGCTTTCTTT | CASSLTDSNTEAFF
- | - | TRBJ2-3 | TRBV7-9 | TGTGCCAGCAGCCATAAAACAGGGTTACGGACAGATACGCAGTATTTT | CASSHKTGLRTDTQYF
- | - | TRBJ1-2 | TRBV15 | TGTGCCACCAGCAGAAAAACCGGGGGGAATGGCTACACCTTC | CATSRKTGGNGYTF
- | TRBD1 | TRBJ2-3 | TRBV5-1 | TGCGCCAGCAGCTTGGTACAGGGGGCGGACACAGATACGCAGTATTTT | CASSLVQGADTDTQYF
- | - | TRBJ2-1 | TRBV27 | TGTGCCAGCAGTTTTTACGCGGGGGCGGCCTACAATGAGCAGTTCTTC | CASSFYAGAAYNEQFF
- | TRBD1 | TRBJ1-1 | TRBV29-1 | TGCAGCGTTGAAGGGACAGGGCGGACTGAAGCTTTCTTT | CSVEGTGRTEAFF